The clone carrying this T cell receptor beta chain occurred many times. Its antigen is unknown. These data originate in a study of spatial heterogeneity in lung cancer. Study background: Sequencing of follow-up PBMC samples took place when they were available, at a median of approximately 2 years after resection. On average, each unique TCR and UMI combination appeared more than ten times in raw reads. Sequence detection consistently recorded a greater number of beta-chain than alpha-chain sequences.

TCRdb recomputed calls from the 5' RACE reads with MiXCR, one row per CDR3 protein. The table records around 27,000 distinct CDR3 sequences, roughly 6% of them present only once. The study, taken as a whole, reports: TCRs found ubiquitously expanded in tumor appeared in blood more at resection than at follow-up.

Noted time point: blood at routine non-recurrence follow-up after resection. The input material, whole RNA from tumor, nontumor lung or frozen PBMC, was sequenced unsorted. Germline V gives CDR1 LGHNA, CDR2 YSLEER. The ends lost 8 bases at V and 2 bases at J; junction bases unmatched: 9. This CDR3 spans 14 amino acids. Source: PBMCs, taken at follow-up. The receptor's source is a male donor with early-stage non-small cell lung cancer. This rearrangement joins TRBV4-3 to TRBJ2-7; 7 nucleotides agree with TRBD1. The CDR3 loop is CASASGQGAYEQYF. CDR3 nucleotide sequence: TGCGCCAGCGCCTCGGGCCAGGGGGCCTACGAGCAGTACTTC.